This TCR beta chain derives from a study of blood T cell repertoires in COVID-19. Generated by immunoSEQ multiplex PCR, the TCRdb table keeps only in-frame clones and is missing some. This table has approximately 50,000 clones, approximately 89% appearing once. CDR1 is MNHEY, CDR2 SVGAGI, per germline. CDR3 length: 13 amino acids. V was clipped by 6 bases and J by 5 bases; unmatched bases: 4. The source of this sequence is an elderly man with active or convalescent COVID-19. This sequence joins TRBV6-5 and TRBJ2-1, with 7 bases matching TRBD1. Source material: peripheral blood. DNA of the CDR3: TGTGCCAGCAGGACAGGGATTAACAATGAGCAGTTCTTC. It yields the protein CASRTGINNEQFF.